The rows below give T cell receptor beta chains drawn from one sample of a study of Graves' ophthalmopathy and Graves' hyperthyroidism. TCRdb ran MiXCR on the multiplex PCR reads and lists one entry per CDR3 protein. The data show roughly 300,000 distinct CDR3 sequences, around a sixth seen once. The sample was peripheral blood. These TCRs come from an adult man with Graves' ophthalmopathy. Each CDR3 is given with its conserved first and last residue. D genes are given only for firm matches. Not all rows give a size; the values are once, few, many and, for expanded clones, a class.

J gene | clone size | CDR3 length | D gene | V gene | CDR3 protein | CDR3 DNA
TRBJ2-7 | many | 14 | . | TRBV6-5 | CASSYGRGPYEQYF | TGTGCCAGCAGTTACGGGCGGGGTCCCTACGAGCAGTACTTC
TRBJ2-4 | . | 15 | . | TRBV11-3 | CASSSSVFWRNIQYF | TGTGCCAGCAGCTCTTCGGTATTTTGGAGAAACATTCAGTACTTC
TRBJ1-1 | many | 11 | . | TRBV2 | CACSEDTEAFF | TGTGCCTGCAGTGAAGACACTGAAGCTTTCTTT
TRBJ2-7 | many | 14 | . | TRBV6-1 | CASSPRDGLYEQYF | TGTGCCAGCAGTCCCCGGGACGGCCTCTACGAGCAGTACTTC
TRBJ2-5 | many | 15 | TRBD2 | TRBV11-2 | CASSWSTSGQETQYF | TGTGCCAGCAGCTGGTCGACTAGCGGCCAAGAGACCCAGTACTTC
TRBJ2-7 | once | 14 | . | TRBV5-1 | CASSLEAANYEQYF | TGCGCCAGCTCGCTCGAGGCGGCAAACTACGAGCAGTACTTC
TRBJ2-7 | few | 13 | . | TRBV4-1 | CASSRPGHYEQYF | TGCGCCAGCAGCCGGCCGGGGCACTACGAGCAGTACTTC
TRBJ1-3 | few | 13 | . | TRBV6-2/TRBV6-3 | CASIPGGGNTIYF | TGTGCCAGCATCCCCGGCGGTGGAAACACCATATATTTT
TRBJ1-5 | many | 13 | . | TRBV12-3/TRBV12-4 | CASSLSGGQPQHF | TGTGCCAGCAGTTTAAGTGGGGGTCAGCCCCAGCATTTT
TRBJ2-7 | . | 15 | TRBD2 | TRBV12-3/TRBV12-4 | CASRPGTSGIYEQYF | TGTGCCAGCAGACCCGGGACTAGCGGAATCTACGAGCAGTACTTC
TRBJ2-7 | many | 16 | TRBD2 | TRBV5-1 | CASSLQGGDINYEQYF | TGCGCCAGCAGCTTGCAGGGAGGGGATATTAACTACGAGCAGTACTTC
TRBJ1-1 | many | 14 | TRBD1 | TRBV30 | CAWNRQGLNTEAFF | TGTGCCTGGAATCGACAGGGGTTGAACACTGAAGCTTTCTTT
TRBJ2-5 | . | 14 | . | TRBV28 | CASSFDGAQETQYF | TGTGCCAGCAGTTTTGACGGGGCTCAAGAGACCCAGTACTTC
TRBJ1-6 | many | 14 | . | TRBV19 | CASSIVRGNSPLHF | TGTGCCAGTAGTATAGTGCGGGGCAATTCACCCCTCCACTTT
TRBJ2-7 | . | 15 | TRBD1 | TRBV7-8 | CASSLDRACIYEQYF | TGTGCCAGCAGTTTGGACAGGGCATGTATCTACGAGCAGTACTTC
TRBJ2-7 | few | 14 | . | TRBV12-3/TRBV12-4 | CATKEKWLNAEQYF | TGTGCCACCAAAGAGAAATGGTTGAACGCCGAGCAGTACTTC
TRBJ2-4 | many | 15 | . | TRBV9 | CASSVDVDPRDIQYF | TGTGCCAGCAGCGTAGATGTGGACCCCAGGGACATTCAGTACTTC
TRBJ1-1 | many | 15 | . | TRBV11-1 | CASSTGPGLYTEAFF | TGTGCCAGCAGCACGGGACCGGGGCTATACACTGAAGCTTTCTTT
TRBJ1-5 | many | 16 | . | TRBV15 | CATSEPTTEAHQPQHF | TGTGCCACCAGCGAACCCACGACGGAGGCGCATCAGCCCCAGCATTTT
TRBJ1-6 | . | 16 | TRBD1 | TRBV2 | CASSEVKDRVSAPLHF | TGTGCCAGCAGTGAAGTCAAGGACAGGGTTAGCGCACCCCTCCACTTT
TRBJ2-7 | many | 14 | . | TRBV25-1 | CASSEPGSAYEQYF | TGTGCCAGCAGTGAACCAGGGTCAGCCTACGAGCAGTACTTC
TRBJ1-1 | many | 14 | . | TRBV5-1 | CASSSTLRRTEAFF | TGCGCCAGCAGCTCGACCTTAAGACGCACTGAAGCTTTCTTT
TRBJ2-5 | many | 17 | TRBD2 | TRBV28 | CASSLGTSIGGQETQYF | TGTGCCAGCAGTTTAGGGACTAGCATTGGAGGACAAGAGACCCAGTACTTC
TRBJ1-3 | many | 14 | . | TRBV12-3/TRBV12-4 | CASSREFSGNTIYF | TGTGCCAGCAGTCGGGAGTTCTCTGGAAACACCATATATTTT
TRBJ1-1 | many | 15 | . | TRBV28 | CASSRLARMNTEAFF | TGTGCCAGCAGTCGACTGGCCCGCATGAACACTGAAGCTTTCTTT
TRBJ2-2 | . | 16 | TRBD1 | TRBV3-1 | CASSIGPGQWSGELFF | TGTGCCAGCAGCATTGGACCGGGACAGTGGTCGGGGGAGCTGTTTTTT
TRBJ1-5 | . | 14 | . | TRBV12-3/TRBV12-4 | CASSLDIGNQPQHF | TGTGCCAGCAGCCTTGACATCGGCAATCAGCCCCAGCATTTT
TRBJ1-6 | many | 14 | . | TRBV12-3/TRBV12-4 | CASSYGQLNSPLHF | TGTGCCAGCAGTTATGGGCAACTCAATTCACCCCTCCACTTT
TRBJ1-1 | many | 15 | . | TRBV6-2/TRBV6-3 | CASSYAIGGNTEAFF | TGTGCCAGCAGTTACGCCATTGGAGGGAACACTGAAGCTTTCTTT
TRBJ1-2 | many | 13 | TRBD1 | TRBV4-2 | CASSQAQGVGYTF | TGTGCCAGCAGCCAAGCCCAGGGGGTTGGCTACACCTTC
TRBJ2-5 | many | 14 | . | TRBV12-3/TRBV12-4 | CASSSTGFVGTQYF | TGTGCCAGCAGTTCCACAGGGTTTGTTGGGACCCAGTACTTC
TRBJ2-5 | few | 14 | . | TRBV28 | CASCPQGRGETQYF | TGTGCCAGCTGCCCCCAGGGAAGGGGAGAGACCCAGTACTTC
TRBJ2-7 | . | 14 | . | TRBV5-1 | CASSFAGSVREQYF | TGCGCCAGCAGCTTCGCGGGGAGTGTCCGCGAGCAGTACTTC
TRBJ2-7 | many | 15 | . | TRBV28 | CASSLTSRGTYEQYF | TGTGCCAGCAGTTTAACGTCCCGGGGCACCTACGAGCAGTACTTC
TRBJ1-5 | many | 14 | . | TRBV4-3 | CASSQEGGIQPQHF | TGCGCCAGCAGCCAAGAAGGGGGAATTCAGCCCCAGCATTTT